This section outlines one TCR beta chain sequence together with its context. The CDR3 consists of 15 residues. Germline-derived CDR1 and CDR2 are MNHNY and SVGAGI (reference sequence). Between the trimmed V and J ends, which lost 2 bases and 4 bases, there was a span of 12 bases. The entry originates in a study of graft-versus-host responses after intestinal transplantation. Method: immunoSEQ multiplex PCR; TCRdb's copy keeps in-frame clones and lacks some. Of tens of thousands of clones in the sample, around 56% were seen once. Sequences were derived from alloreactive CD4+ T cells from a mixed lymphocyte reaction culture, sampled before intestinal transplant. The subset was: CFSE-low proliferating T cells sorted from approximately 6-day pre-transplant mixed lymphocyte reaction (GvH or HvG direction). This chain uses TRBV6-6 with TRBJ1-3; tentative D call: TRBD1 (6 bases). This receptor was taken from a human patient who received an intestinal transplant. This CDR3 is CASSYPGQRGNTIYF. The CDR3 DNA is TGTGCCAGCAGTTACCCTGGACAGAGGGGAAACACCATATATTTT.